This is a list of T cell receptor beta chains from one sample in a study of blood T cell repertoires in COVID-19. Only in-frame clones appear in the TCRdb table, and some are missing; sequencing was by immunoSEQ multiplex PCR. The sample shows 250,000 to 400,000 clones, around 90% of them seen only once. Sequences were obtained from PBMCs or T cells enriched from blood (not recorded which). The source of these receptors is a man in his sixties who had recovered from COVID-19. CDR3s leave out the opening cysteine and the closing phenylalanine or tryptophan. The listing skips clone size in some rows; elsewhere it reads once, few, many or a size class.

j_call	v_call	clone_size	cdr3_aa
TRBJ2-3	TRBV29-1	.	SSGTPSNTDTQY
TRBJ2-1	TRBV28	.	ASSSQYRLAGNYNEQF
TRBJ2-5	TRBV5-1	.	ASSSREEGKETQY
TRBJ2-3	TRBV5-3	.	ARSLPRGTDTQY
TRBJ1-1	TRBV11-2	.	ASSLPGRDTEAF
TRBJ2-5	TRBV7-2	.	ASAELAGEETQY
TRBJ2-1	TRBV10-1	.	ASSESTTSGRGLEQF
TRBJ2-7	TRBV5-4	.	ASSTRTSGRYEQY
TRBJ2-5	TRBV7-8	few	ASSLDVLGGFQETQY
TRBJ2-7	TRBV11-1	many	ASSLAGTSGMYEQY
TRBJ2-7	TRBV3-1/TRBV3-2	.	ASRTSGSNNEQY
TRBJ2-1	TRBV23-1	.	ASSHIHPPGQYNEQF
TRBJ2-4	TRBV28	.	ASLAVAKNIQY
TRBJ2-3	TRBV18	.	ASSPTQGADTQY
TRBJ1-1	TRBV15	.	ATSRDAAYHTEAF
TRBJ1-4	TRBV28	.	ASSLLRGPTTNEKLF
TRBJ1-5	TRBV6-5	few	ASRGTGALQPQH
TRBJ2-5	TRBV10-1	.	ASSDEVAEGGRETQY
TRBJ2-5	TRBV4-3	.	ASSSRDRVGETQY
TRBJ2-3	TRBV7-2	.	ASSSHETQRGFTDTQY
TRBJ1-3	TRBV19	.	ASTTGGSGNTIY
TRBJ1-5	TRBV5-1	few	ASSLGAGGGNQPQH
TRBJ1-6	TRBV5-1	once	ASSLTGSNSPLH
TRBJ2-1	TRBV19	.	ASSVGQGNEQF
TRBJ2-1	TRBV5-8	.	ASSGTNRGGLYNEQF
TRBJ1-5	TRBV19	.	ASSIEWARGSNQPQH
TRBJ1-2	TRBV6-4	.	ASSNFPGQGNYGYT
TRBJ2-7	TRBV5-1	.	ASSLRDRGPYEQY
TRBJ2-1	TRBV7-9	.	ASSPGLAGGDNEQF
TRBJ2-3	TRBV5-1	.	ASSSDRGTDTQY
TRBJ1-4	TRBV5-5	.	ASRPAAGNEKLF
TRBJ2-5	TRBV11-2	.	ASSLEIAGGGETQY
TRBJ2-1	TRBV28	.	ASSRSGSSYNEQF
TRBJ2-1	TRBV5-1	.	ASSFDLPPSEQF
TRBJ2-3	TRBV4-2	.	ASSQVGSTDTQY
TRBJ2-7	TRBV11-3	.	ASSSGGAGAYEQY
TRBJ2-2	TRBV7-2	.	ASSIRNTGELF
TRBJ2-7	TRBV11-2	few	ASSLDPQGNEQY
TRBJ1-4	TRBV9	.	ASSPWKGGNEKLF
TRBJ2-5	TRBV18	.	ATVEYETQY
TRBJ2-2	TRBV5-1	.	ASSFGEAGELF
TRBJ2-2	TRBV14	.	ASSSRGQGRTGELF
TRBJ1-2	TRBV19	.	ASSMRGLEGYGYT
TRBJ1-6	TRBV9	.	ASSPLGQANSPLH
TRBJ1-5	TRBV5-5	.	ASSLYSNQPQH